This T cell receptor (beta chain) was sequenced in a study of shared clonotypes between healthy human individuals (dated by TCRdb to the early 2020s). A note on the overall study: A few men and a couple of women, aged 18 to 49 years, made up the cohort. For each donor, CD4 naive and CD4 memory were each run on three plates, CD8 naive on two plates, and CD8 memory on one plate. Blood TCR repertoires of roughly five healthy adults were deeply sequenced to estimate repertoire size and the extent of clonotype sharing between individuals. To increase sequencing depth and limit assay-specific biases, different laboratories used diverse techniques to prepare libraries and sequence TCR repertoires. Between about 0.85 and 9.5 billion PBMCs per donor were obtained by leukapheresis.

Using the deep immunoSEQ assay, TCR CDR3 regions were amplified from genomic DNA by multiplex PCR. Genomic DNA extracted from each cell subset was distributed evenly over all wells of several immunoSEQ 96-well plates, and each plate served as one replicate. For sorted subsets, each replicate PCR was loaded with 200 ng genomic DNA, equivalent to 30,000 or so T cell genomes. The purified libraries were quantified using a Qubit 3.0 fluorometer, sized with a Bioanalyzer 2100, and then quantified again using the KAPA Library Quantification kit. Each immunoSEQ 96-well plate was sequenced on its own single-read 150-cycle Illumina NextSeq 550 flow cell. As for the original processing: Because only junctional sequences without quality scores were contained in the immunoSEQ output, filtering matching that applied to full-length reads could not be performed. To assign V/J genes and CDR3, sequences were annotated against IMGT germline references using PyIR, a Python wrapper for IgBLAST v1.9. Any read was removed if the V/J assignment was weak (E-value above 1e-6), the CDR3 was missing, or the read contained stop codons, out-of-frame junctions, or ambiguous translated residues. V3J clonotypes were defined as sequences sharing the same inferred V gene, J gene, and CDR3 amino acid sequence. Percentage overlap between repertoires was computed as shared unique clonotypes divided by the size of the smaller repertoire. RTK rarefaction, the Chao1 estimator, and Recon v2.1 estimates of unobserved clonotypes were used to assess repertoire richness. For all TCRbeta clonotypes obtained by the gDNA method from a few donors, generation probabilities were computed with OLGA. TCRdb carries this immuneACCESS record with in-frame sequences only. Its versions omit some clonotypes, under half of them owing to an unresolved V gene in the studies checked, with the rest unexplained. The V and J calls and clone size are taken from that table; D and trimming were inferred from the DNA. This sample has about 2.3 million clones in its table, and under 95% of those were observed once. Approximately 0.4% of the sample is taken by the ten largest.

The donors were healthy, HIV-negative adults who had no recently reported acute infections or vaccinations. All donors were Caucasian adults living in Nashville, Tennessee, USA. CD4+ T cells were enriched by magnetic negative selection, after which naive cells were positively selected on CD45RA and the negative fraction was taken as the memory subset. Blood was obtained by leukapheresis, after which PBMCs were separated by Ficoll-Histopaque density gradient centrifugation and cryopreserved in liquid nitrogen vapor phase. Purity and quantity of every magnetically sorted T cell population were checked by analytical flow cytometry. Genomic DNA was isolated from every sorted fraction and measured by UV absorbance on a Nanodrop 2000c. This clone was seen only once. Its target antigen remains unknown. Base-call qualities are not available, and no considerably larger clone is one nucleotide away. From cysteine to phenylalanine, the CDR3 is 15 amino acids long. The DNA shown is the 45-base CDR3, in frame from base 1. In the germline V gene, CDR1 corresponds to MNHEY and CDR2 to SVGAGI. V gives up 6 bases and J gives up 4 bases, and the segment between their germline ends measures 13 bases.

The paper's findings and limits, for the study overall: Pairwise subsampling led to the expectation that sequencing depth would affect the degree of clonotype sharing among donors. Incomplete sequencing was indicated by rarefaction of sorted-subset datasets, despite the large sequencing depth. Estimated clonotype richness was generally larger for naive than for memory subsets. Higher generation probabilities were observed for clonotypes shared by all four sorted-subset donors than for non-shared clonotypes. The small number of donors limited the genetic and exposure-history diversity represented. Sampling was limited to blood, and TCR repertoires in tissue likely differ from TCR repertoires in blood. When a few donors were compared, the shared fraction of clonotypes was about 5.2% for naive CD4, approximately 3.3% for naive CD8, 2% to 2.5% for memory CD4, and roughly 0.4% for memory CD8.

The specimen sequenced was naive CD4+ T cells from PBMCs. The cell subset or site label on this specimen signifies: CD45RA+ positively selected. This sequence was found in a man in his late teens or twenties in good health. Some clones in this sample may be carry-over from other donors' samples. The sequence is built from TRBV6-5 and TRBJ2-6; TRBD2 is a possible D gene, resting on 6 matching bases. The CDR3 has the sequence CASRPGLLGANVLTF. The DNA reads as follows: TGTGCCAGCAGACCCGGACTACTCGGGGCCAACGTCCTGACTTTC.